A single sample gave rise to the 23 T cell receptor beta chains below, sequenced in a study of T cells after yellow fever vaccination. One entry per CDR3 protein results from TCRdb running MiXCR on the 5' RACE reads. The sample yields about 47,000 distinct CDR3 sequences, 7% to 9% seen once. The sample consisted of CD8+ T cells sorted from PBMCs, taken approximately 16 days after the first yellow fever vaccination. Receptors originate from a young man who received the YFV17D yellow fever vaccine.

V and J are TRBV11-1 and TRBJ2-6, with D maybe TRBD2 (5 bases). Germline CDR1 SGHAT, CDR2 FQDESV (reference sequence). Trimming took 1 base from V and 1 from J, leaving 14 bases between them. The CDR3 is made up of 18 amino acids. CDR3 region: CASSLESVRGSGANVLTF. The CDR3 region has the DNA TGTGCCAGCAGCTTAGAGAGTGTTCGGGGTTCTGGGGCCAACGTCCTGACTTTC. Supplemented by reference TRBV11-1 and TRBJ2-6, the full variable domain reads EAEVAQSPRYKITEKSQAVAFWCDPISGHATLYWYRQILGQGPELLVQFQDESVVDDSQLPKDRFSAERLKGVDSTLKIQPAELGDSAMYLCASSLESVRGSGANVLTFGAGSRLTVL.

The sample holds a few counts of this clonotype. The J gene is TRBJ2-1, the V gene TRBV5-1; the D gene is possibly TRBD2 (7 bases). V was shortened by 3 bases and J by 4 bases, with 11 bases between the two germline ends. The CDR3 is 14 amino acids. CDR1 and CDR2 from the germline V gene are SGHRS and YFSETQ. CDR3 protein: CASSYRGAYNEQFF. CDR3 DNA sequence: TGCGCCAGCAGCTACCGGGGGGCGTACAATGAGCAGTTCTTC.

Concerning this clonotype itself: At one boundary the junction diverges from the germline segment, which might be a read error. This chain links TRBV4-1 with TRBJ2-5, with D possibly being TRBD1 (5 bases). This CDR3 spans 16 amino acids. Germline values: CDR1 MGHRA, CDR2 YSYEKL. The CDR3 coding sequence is TGCGTCAGCAGCACCCGACAGCAAGCCGTCCAAGAGACCCAGTACTTC. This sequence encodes CVSSTRQQAVQETQYF.

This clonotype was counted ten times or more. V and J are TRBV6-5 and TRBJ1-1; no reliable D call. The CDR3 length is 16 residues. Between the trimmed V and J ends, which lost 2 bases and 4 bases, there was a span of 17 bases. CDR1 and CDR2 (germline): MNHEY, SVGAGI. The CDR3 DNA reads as TGTGCCAGCAGTTACCTCGAAGTACAAGGAAGCACTGAAGCTTTCTTT. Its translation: CASSYLEVQGSTEAFF.

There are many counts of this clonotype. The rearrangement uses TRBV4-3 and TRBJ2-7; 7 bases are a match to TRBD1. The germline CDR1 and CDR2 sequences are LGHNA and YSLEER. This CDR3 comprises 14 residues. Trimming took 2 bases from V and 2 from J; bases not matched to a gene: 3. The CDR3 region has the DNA TGCGCCAGCAGCCAATCTACAGGGGCCTACGAGCAGTACGTC. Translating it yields CASSQSTGAYEQYV.

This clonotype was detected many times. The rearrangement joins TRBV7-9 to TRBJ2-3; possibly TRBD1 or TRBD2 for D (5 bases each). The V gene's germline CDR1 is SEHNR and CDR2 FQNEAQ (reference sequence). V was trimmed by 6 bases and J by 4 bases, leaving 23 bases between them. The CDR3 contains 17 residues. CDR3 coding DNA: TGTGCCAGCAGTCTACCGGGGCCCGCTGAGGATGCAGATACGCAGTATTTT. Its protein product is CASSLPGPAEDADTQYF.

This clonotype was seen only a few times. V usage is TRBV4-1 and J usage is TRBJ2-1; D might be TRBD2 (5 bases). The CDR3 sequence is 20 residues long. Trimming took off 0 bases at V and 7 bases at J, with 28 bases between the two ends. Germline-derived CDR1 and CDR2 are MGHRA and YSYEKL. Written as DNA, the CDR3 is TGCGCCAGCAGCCAAGATCGGATGTCCTTCGGGGTTTTAGGTCTTAATGAGCAGTTCTTC. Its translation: CASSQDRMSFGVLGLNEQFF.

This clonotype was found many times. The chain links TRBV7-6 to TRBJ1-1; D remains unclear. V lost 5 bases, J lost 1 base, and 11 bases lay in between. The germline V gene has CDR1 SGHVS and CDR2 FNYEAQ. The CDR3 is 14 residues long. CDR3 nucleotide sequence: TGTGCCAGCAGCCCCATGGCAGGGAACACTGAAGCTTTCTTT. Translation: CASSPMAGNTEAFF.

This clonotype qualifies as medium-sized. CDR3 DNA sequence: TGCAGCGCACCACTAGCGGGGGGGAACAATGAGCAGTTCTTC. Its protein product is CSAPLAGGNNEQFF. The genes are TRBV29-1 and TRBJ2-1; TRBD2 matches at 13 bases. The CDR3 length is 14 residues. The germline gives CDR1 SQVTM, CDR2 ANQGSEA. V gave up 7 bases and J gave up 5 bases; unmatched junction bases: 5.

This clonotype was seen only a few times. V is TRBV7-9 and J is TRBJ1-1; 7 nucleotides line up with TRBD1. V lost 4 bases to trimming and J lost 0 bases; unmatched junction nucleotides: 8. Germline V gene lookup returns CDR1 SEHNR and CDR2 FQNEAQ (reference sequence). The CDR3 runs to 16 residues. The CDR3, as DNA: TGTGCCAGCAGCTATCAGACAGGGATCATGAACACTGAAGCTTTCTTT. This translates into CASSYQTGIMNTEAFF.

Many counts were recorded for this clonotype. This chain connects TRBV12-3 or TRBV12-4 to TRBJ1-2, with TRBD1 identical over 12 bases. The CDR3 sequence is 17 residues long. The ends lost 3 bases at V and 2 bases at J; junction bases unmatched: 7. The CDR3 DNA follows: TGTGCCAGCAGTTTTGGGACAGGGGGCAGGAGGAACTATGGCTACACCTTC. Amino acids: CASSFGTGGRRNYGYTF.

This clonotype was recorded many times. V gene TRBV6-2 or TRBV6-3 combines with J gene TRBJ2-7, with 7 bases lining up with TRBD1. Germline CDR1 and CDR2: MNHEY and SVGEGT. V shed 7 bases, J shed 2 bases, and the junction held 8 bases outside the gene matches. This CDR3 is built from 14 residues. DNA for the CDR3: TGTGCCAGCACTCCCGGGACAGAGGCCTACGAGCAGTACTTC. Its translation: CASTPGTEAYEQYF.

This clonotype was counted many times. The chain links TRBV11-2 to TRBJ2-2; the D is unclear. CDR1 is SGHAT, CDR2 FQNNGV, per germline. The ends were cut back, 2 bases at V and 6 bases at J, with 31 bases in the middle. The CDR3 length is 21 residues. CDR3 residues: CASSLLGTELLGPEDAGELFF. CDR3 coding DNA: TGTGCCAGCAGCTTATTGGGAACAGAATTACTGGGCCCGGAAGACGCCGGGGAGCTGTTTTTT.

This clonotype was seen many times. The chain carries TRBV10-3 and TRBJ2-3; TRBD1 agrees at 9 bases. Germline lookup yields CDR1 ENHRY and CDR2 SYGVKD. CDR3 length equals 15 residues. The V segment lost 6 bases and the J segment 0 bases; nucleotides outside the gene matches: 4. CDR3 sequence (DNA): TGTGCCATCAGAGGGACAGGGACTAGCACAGATACGCAGTATTTT. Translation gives CAIRGTGTSTDTQYF.

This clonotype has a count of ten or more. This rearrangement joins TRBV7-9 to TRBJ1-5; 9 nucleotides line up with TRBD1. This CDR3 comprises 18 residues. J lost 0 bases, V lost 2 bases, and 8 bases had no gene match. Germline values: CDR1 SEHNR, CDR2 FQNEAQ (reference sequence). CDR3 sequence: CASSLSRTGAHSNQPQHF. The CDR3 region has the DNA TGTGCCAGCAGCTTAAGTAGGACAGGGGCCCATAGCAATCAGCCCCAGCATTTT.

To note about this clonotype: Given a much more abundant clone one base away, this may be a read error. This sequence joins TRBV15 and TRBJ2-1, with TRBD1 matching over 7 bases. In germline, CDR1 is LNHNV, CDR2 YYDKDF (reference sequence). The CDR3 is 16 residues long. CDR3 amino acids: CATSINTGESFNEQFF. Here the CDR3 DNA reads TGTGCCACCAGCATCAATACAGGGGAATCCTTCAATGAGCAGTTCTTC.

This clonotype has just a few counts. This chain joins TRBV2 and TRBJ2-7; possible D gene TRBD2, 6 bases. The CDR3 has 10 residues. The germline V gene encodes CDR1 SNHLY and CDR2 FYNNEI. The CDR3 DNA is TGTGCCAGCAGGGCCGGGAACAGCGGGGTC. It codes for CASRAGNSGV.

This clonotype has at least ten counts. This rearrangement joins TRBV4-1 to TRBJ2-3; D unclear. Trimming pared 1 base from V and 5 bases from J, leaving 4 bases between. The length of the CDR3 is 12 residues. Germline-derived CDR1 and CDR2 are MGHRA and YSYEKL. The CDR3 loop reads CASSQAGDTQYF. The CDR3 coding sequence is TGCGCCAGCAGCCAAGCGGGAGATACGCAGTATTTT.

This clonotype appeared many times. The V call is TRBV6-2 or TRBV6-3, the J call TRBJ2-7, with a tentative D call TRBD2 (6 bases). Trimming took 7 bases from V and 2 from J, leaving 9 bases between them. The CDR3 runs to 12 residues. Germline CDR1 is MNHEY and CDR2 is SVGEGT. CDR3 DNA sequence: TGTGCCAGCACGGGGAGGACCTACGAGCAGTACTTC. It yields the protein CASTGRTYEQYF.

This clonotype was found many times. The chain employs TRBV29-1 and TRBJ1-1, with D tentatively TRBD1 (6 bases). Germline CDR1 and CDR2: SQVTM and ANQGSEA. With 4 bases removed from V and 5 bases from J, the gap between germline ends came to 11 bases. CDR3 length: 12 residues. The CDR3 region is CSVVPGATEAFF. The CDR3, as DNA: TGCAGCGTTGTTCCGGGGGCGACTGAAGCTTTCTTT.

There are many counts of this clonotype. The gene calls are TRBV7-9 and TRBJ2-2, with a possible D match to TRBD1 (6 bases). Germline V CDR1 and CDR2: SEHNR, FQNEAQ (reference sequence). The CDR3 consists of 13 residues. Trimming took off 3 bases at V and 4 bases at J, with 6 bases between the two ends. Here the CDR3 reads CASSLDSTGELFF. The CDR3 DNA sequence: TGTGCCAGCAGCTTGGACAGCACCGGGGAGCTGTTTTTT.

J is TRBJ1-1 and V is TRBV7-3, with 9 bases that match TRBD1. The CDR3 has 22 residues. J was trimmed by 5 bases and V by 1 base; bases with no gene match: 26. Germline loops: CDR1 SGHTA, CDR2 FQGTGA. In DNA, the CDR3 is TGTGCCAGCAGCTTAAAGGCGGGACAGGGAGGTGGACCCTGGACTGGGAAGACTGAAGCTTTCTTT. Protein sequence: CASSLKAGQGGGPWTGKTEAFF. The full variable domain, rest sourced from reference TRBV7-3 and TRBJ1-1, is GAGVSQTPSNKVTEKGKYVELRCDPISGHTALYWYRQSLGQGPEFLIYFQGTGAADDSGLPNDRFFAVRPEGSVSTLKIQRTERGDSAVYLCASSLKAGQGGGPWTGKTEAFFGQGTRLTVV.

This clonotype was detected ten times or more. DNA for the CDR3: TGCGCCAGCAGCCAAGAAGAGGAGAGGTCGAAGCGGGGAAACTATGGCTACACCTTC. It codes for CASSQEEERSKRGNYGYTF. The chain employs TRBV4-1 and TRBJ1-2; D gene uncertain. Trimming shortened V by 0 bases and J by 2 bases, and 22 bases separated the two germline ends. The germline V gene encodes CDR1 MGHRA and CDR2 YSYEKL. The CDR3 has 19 amino acids.